The 4 T cell receptor beta chains in this list originate from one sample, sequenced in a study of regulatory T cells in long-lasting Graves disease. The time point: persistent/refractory GD, antithyroid drugs over 5 years with positive TRAb. RNA extracted from PBMCs served as the sequencing template. Assembly of TCR beta libraries relied on iRepertoire HTBI primers together with Arm-PCR of CDR3 regions. TCRdb re-analysed the multiplex PCR reads in MiXCR, keeping a single row per CDR3 protein. The data show around 460,000 distinct CDR3 sequences, around a fifth seen once. This specimen was peripheral blood mononuclear cells (PBMCs), taken when the disease was refractory, from a patient treated with antithyroid drugs. These receptors were obtained from a female donor with Graves disease.

On this clonotype itself: A much more abundant neighbour one base away suggests this may be a read error. The genes are TRBV11-2 and TRBJ1-2, with TRBD1 identical over 10 bases. The CDR3 length is 15 residues. The trim removed 1 base at V and 8 bases at J, leaving 7 bases unmatched. From germline, CDR1 is SGHAT and CDR2 FQNNGV. The CDR3 DNA follows: TGTGCCAGCAGCTTAGGGACAGGGGGGGTGACCGGCTACACCTTC. This codes for CASSLGTGGVTGYTF.

This clonotype was found a few times. V gene TRBV7-9 combines with J gene TRBJ1-1; D is unclear. The V end was cut by 3 bases, the J end by 10 bases, with 15 bases between. Germline V gene lookup returns CDR1 SEHNR and CDR2 FQNEAQ (reference sequence). The CDR3 spans 13 residues. The CDR3 DNA follows: TGTGCCAGCAGCTTCGGTATGGCCCGCGGAGCTTTCTTT. Protein: CASSFGMARGAFF.

J is TRBJ1-6 and V is TRBV13; possible D gene TRBD1, 6 bases. Germline V CDR1 and CDR2: PRHDT, FYEKMQ (reference sequence). V gave up 6 bases and J gave up 16 bases, with 19 bases separating them. This CDR3 has 13 amino acids. The CDR3 here is CASSLRGGGFLHF. As DNA, the CDR3 is TGTGCCAGCAGTCTCCGTGGGGGCGGTTTTCTCCACTTT.

This clonotype has only a few counts. One base away lies a much larger clone, so this may be a sequencing read error. The chain has TRBV7-9 and TRBJ1-2; D not certain. V was shortened by 4 bases and J by 0 bases, with 9 bases between the two germline ends. The CDR3 has 14 amino acids. From germline, CDR1 is SEHNR and CDR2 FQNEAQ (reference sequence). The CDR3, as DNA: TGTGCCAGCAGCTCAGAGGGATCTAACTATGGCTACACCTTC. It encodes CASSSEGSNYGYTF.